The 32 T cell receptor beta chains presented below share a single source sample, sequenced in a study of T cells in Graves' hyperthyroidism and ophthalmopathy. RNA transcripts yielded amplified TCR beta CDR3 regions. In the first-round RT-PCR of the TCR CDR3, the HTBI primer set was used. MiXCR was run by TCRdb on the multiplex PCR reads, yielding one entry per CDR3 protein. The repertoire holds about 420,000 distinct CDR3 sequences, with 15% to 17% as singletons. The material sequenced was blood. Receptors originate from a woman younger than 35 with Graves' hyperthyroidism.

This clonotype was counted at least ten times. In DNA, the CDR3 is TGTGCCAGCAGCCCGACACCGGGACTAGCGGGGGGGCGTGGCACAGATACGCAGTATTTT. Protein: CASSPTPGLAGGRGTDTQYF. The J gene is TRBJ2-3, the V gene TRBV4-2, with 16 bases fitting TRBD2. With V trimmed by 4 bases and J by 1 base, 11 bases remained unmatched. The germline V gene encodes CDR1 LGHNA and CDR2 YNFKEQ. The CDR3 has 20 residues.

The sample holds a few counts of this clonotype. The rearrangement uses TRBV4-1 and TRBJ2-5; D is undetermined. V gave up 0 bases and J gave up 7 bases, with 6 bases separating them. CDR1 is MGHRA and CDR2 is YSYEKL in the germline V gene. The CDR3 contains 12 residues. The CDR3 is CASSQDFATQYF. The CDR3 DNA reads as TGCGCCAGCAGCCAAGATTTCGCGACCCAGTACTTC.

This clonotype was observed many times. The rearrangement uses TRBV12-3 or TRBV12-4 and TRBJ2-3; D might be TRBD2 (5 bases). This CDR3 has 13 amino acids. Trimming shortened V by 4 bases and J by 6 bases, and 11 bases separated the two germline ends. This CDR3 reads CASSSRQRDTQYF. The CDR3 region has the DNA TGTGCCAGCAGTTCTCGGCAGCGGGATACGCAGTATTTT.

The rearrangement joins TRBV28 to TRBJ1-1; tentative D call: TRBD1 (5 bases). Germline-derived CDR1 and CDR2 are MDHEN and SYDVKM. V lost 6 bases and J 0 bases, leaving 11 bases between the germline ends. The CDR3 loop spans 14 amino acids. Written as DNA, the CDR3 is TGTGCCAGCAGCCCGACAGAATTGAACACTGAAGCTTTCTTT. Its translation: CASSPTELNTEAFF.

In regard to this clonotype: This could be a read error, since a much larger clone is one nucleotide away. The V call is TRBV20-1, the J call TRBJ2-3, with D uncertain. CDR3 length equals 15 residues. From germline, CDR1 is DFQATT and CDR2 SNEGSKA (reference sequence). Deletions cut 4 bases from V and 1 base from J, with 15 bases between. The CDR3: CSAKAAPTGTDTQYF. The CDR3 nucleotides read TGCAGTGCTAAAGCAGCACCAACGGGCACAGATACGCAGTATTTT.

This sequence joins TRBV3-1 and TRBJ1-1, with D perhaps matching TRBD1 (5 bases). Trimming shortened V by 4 bases and J by 8 bases, and 14 bases separated the two germline ends. Germline values: CDR1 LGHDT, CDR2 YNNKEL (reference sequence). CDR3 length: 13 residues. The CDR3 loop reads CASSPRGRGEAFF. DNA for the CDR3: TGTGCCAGCAGCCCGCGCGGGCGGGGGGAAGCTTTCTTT. The full variable domain, with the rest looked up from reference TRBV3-1 and TRBJ1-1, is DTAVSQTPKYLVTQMGNDKSIKCEQNLGHDTMYWYKQDSKKFLKIMFSYNNKELIINETVPNRFSPKSPDKAHLNLHINSLELGDSAVYFCASSPRGRGEAFFGQGTRLTVV.

This clonotype was recorded many times. The chain links TRBV28 to TRBJ2-7; a possible D gene is TRBD1 (6 bases). The V end was cut by 5 bases, the J end by 0 bases, with 14 bases between. Germline lookup yields CDR1 MDHEN and CDR2 SYDVKM. The CDR3 spans 15 residues. The CDR3 here is CASSPSDRSSYEQYF. The CDR3 region has the DNA TGTGCCAGCAGTCCCTCCGACAGGAGCTCCTACGAGCAGTACTTC.

This clonotype occurred many times. The chain links TRBV12-3 or TRBV12-4 to TRBJ1-5; TRBD1 matches 7 bases. The CDR3 runs 15 residues. With V trimmed by 6 bases and J by 2 bases, 7 bases remained unmatched. Here the CDR3 DNA reads TGTGCCAGCAGCCACAGGGGTGTCGGCAATCAGCCCCAGCATTTT. Amino acids: CASSHRGVGNQPQHF.

In this sample, this clonotype turned up many times. V and J are TRBV2 and TRBJ2-7, with D possibly being TRBD1 (6 bases). Trimming pared 3 bases from V and 13 bases from J, leaving 13 bases between. This CDR3 is built from 11 residues. Per germline, CDR1 SNHLY and CDR2 FYNNEI. CDR3 region: CASSEPGVLYF. The CDR3 DNA is TGTGCCAGCAGTGAGCCAGGGGTTTTATACTTC.

This clonotype was recorded many times. The gene calls are TRBV5-5 and TRBJ2-5; D is undetermined. Trimming shortened V by 0 bases and J by 5 bases, and 11 bases separated the two germline ends. The CDR3 loop spans 14 amino acids. Germline assignment: CDR1 SGHKS and CDR2 YYEKEE (reference sequence). Here the CDR3 DNA reads TGTGCCAGCAGCTTGGAATGGGTCCAGGAGACCCAGTACTTC. Translated: CASSLEWVQETQYF.

The count of this clonotype is one. V usage is TRBV25-1 and J usage is TRBJ2-1; 8 bases fit TRBD1. The CDR3 is made up of 17 amino acids. V lost 6 bases and J lost 0; bases outside the gene matches: 10. Germline loops: CDR1 MGHDK, CDR2 SYGVNS. This CDR3 is CASSSSLTGGSYNEQFF. CDR3 coding DNA: TGTGCCAGCAGCTCCTCCCTCACAGGGGGCTCCTACAATGAGCAGTTCTTC.

This clonotype was detected many times. The J gene is TRBJ2-7, the V gene TRBV19; D not certain. The CDR3 has 13 residues. Trimming shortened V by 3 bases and J by 2 bases, and 8 bases separated the two germline ends. CDR1 LNHDA and CDR2 SQIVND come from the germline V gene (reference sequence). Here the CDR3 reads CASSIRQTYEQYF. In DNA form, the CDR3 reads TGTGCCAGTAGTATTAGGCAAACCTACGAGCAGTACTTC.

V usage is TRBV7-9 and J usage is TRBJ2-2; no clear D. V lost 3 bases and J 2 bases, leaving 10 bases between the germline ends. Germline V gives CDR1 SEHNR, CDR2 FQNEAQ (reference sequence). The CDR3 runs to 15 residues. In DNA, the CDR3 is TGTGCCAGCAGCTTCGGTGTGTCTAACACCGGGGAGCTGTTTTTT. Translation: CASSFGVSNTGELFF.

This clonotype has a count of ten or more. The rearrangement links TRBV28 to TRBJ2-7; 7 bases are a match to TRBD1. With 7 bases clipped from V and 7 bases from J, the junction kept 13 bases outside the gene matches. Germline lookup yields CDR1 MDHEN and CDR2 SYDVKM. The CDR3 has 14 residues. CDR3 protein: CASTPGGWLWEQYF. The CDR3 bases are TGTGCCAGCACCCCAGGGGGTTGGTTATGGGAGCAGTACTTC. The whole variable domain, filled in from reference TRBV28 and TRBJ2-7, reads DVKVTQSSRYLVKRTGEKVFLECVQDMDHENMFWYRQDPGLGLRLIYFSYDVKMKEKGDIPEGYSVSREKKERFSLILESASTNQTSMYLCASTPGGWLWEQYFGPGTRLTVT.

This sequence joins TRBV12-3 or TRBV12-4 and TRBJ2-3; the D gene could be TRBD1 or TRBD2 (5 bases each). This CDR3 is built from 14 residues. Trimming removed 5 bases from V and 6 bases from J, with 15 bases in between. Here the CDR3 reads CASSIGAASDTQYF. CDR3 coding DNA: TGTGCCAGCAGTATCGGGGCAGCATCGGATACGCAGTATTTT.

This sequence joins TRBV29-1 and TRBJ1-2, with D unresolved. V was pared by 7 bases and J by 2 bases, with 11 bases between. The germline CDR1 and CDR2 sequences are SQVTM and ANQGSEA. This CDR3 has 12 residues. The DNA for the CDR3 is TGCAGCGCTTGGACGGGAAACTATGGCTACACCTTC. This translates into CSAWTGNYGYTF.

This clonotype was observed at least ten times. The rearrangement uses TRBV11-2 and TRBJ2-1; weak D call: TRBD2 (5 bases). From germline, CDR1 is SGHAT and CDR2 FQNNGV. The germline V and J ends were trimmed by 5 bases and 2 bases, with 13 bases remaining between them. CDR3 length: 15 residues. Written as DNA, the CDR3 is TGTGCCAGCAGCAACGGAGGATTCACCTACAATGAGCAGTTCTTC. Translated, it gives CASSNGGFTYNEQFF.

This clonotype was seen repeatedly, ten times or more. This chain uses TRBV6-1 with TRBJ2-2, with unresolved D. The germline gives CDR1 MNHNS, CDR2 SASEGT. V shed 4 bases and J shed 6 bases, with 12 bases lying between them. This CDR3 region has 14 residues. The CDR3 DNA is TGTGCCAGCAGTGCCCTATACACGGCCGGGGAGCTGTTTTTT. It translates to CASSALYTAGELFF.

This clonotype has just one count. The chain links TRBV11-2 to TRBJ2-7; possible D gene TRBD2, 6 bases. Trimming removed 11 bases from V and 5 bases from J, with 19 bases in between. Germline values: CDR1 SGHAT, CDR2 FQNNGV. The CDR3 is 13 residues long. The CDR3 spells CASRTREYNEQYF. For the CDR3, the DNA is TGTGCCTCGAGGACTCGGGAGTACAACGAGCAGTACTTC.

This CDR3 reads CASSPRGLNFINEQFF. The CDR3 nucleotides read TGTGCCAGCAGTCCTCGGGGTTTAAACTTTATCAATGAGCAGTTCTTC. This chain connects TRBV28 to TRBJ2-1, with D perhaps TRBD2 (5 bases). The length of the CDR3 is 16 residues. Germline V gives CDR1 MDHEN, CDR2 SYDVKM. V was pared by 5 bases and J by 6 bases, with 20 bases between.

This clonotype was seen more than once but under ten times. This CDR3 reads CATSERLAGVTDTQYF. CDR3 nucleotides: TGTGCCACCAGCGAGCGACTAGCGGGGGTGACAGATACGCAGTATTTT. The chain links TRBV15 to TRBJ2-3; 12 positions match TRBD2. Germline CDR1 is LNHNV and CDR2 is YYDKDF (reference sequence). The V and J ends lost 5 bases and 3 bases, in that order; junction bases with no gene match: 6. The CDR3 extends over 16 amino acids.

For this clonotype: This could be a read error, since a much larger clone is one nucleotide away. The chain carries TRBV27 and TRBJ1-2; 9 nucleotides align to TRBD1. The CDR3 is 17 amino acids. V lost 7 bases to trimming and J lost 6 bases; unmatched junction nucleotides: 18. Germline CDR1 reads MNHEY; CDR2 reads SMNVEV (reference sequence). CDR3 loop: CASTMRGWDRDRDGYTF. The CDR3 DNA reads as TGTGCCAGCACCATGCGAGGGTGGGACAGGGATCGGGATGGCTACACCTTC.

The V gene is TRBV28, the J gene TRBJ2-5; maybe TRBD1 (6 bases). The ends were cut back, 4 bases at V and 4 bases at J, with 19 bases in the middle. Germline CDR1 reads MDHEN; CDR2 reads SYDVKM. This CDR3 has 16 residues. CDR3 sequence (DNA): TGTGCCAGCAGTTCATACCGGGACATCCTCACAGAGACCCAGTACTTC. Translation: CASSSYRDILTETQYF.

This clonotype was seen ten or more times. The chain has TRBV19 and TRBJ1-5; no firm D call. V lost 0 bases and J 5 bases, leaving 5 bases between the germline ends. This CDR3 spans 13 amino acids. CDR1 and CDR2 from the germline V gene are LNHDA and SQIVND (reference sequence). CDR3 in amino acids: CASSIDSDQPQHF. CDR3 nucleotides: TGTGCCAGTAGTATAGACTCAGATCAGCCCCAGCATTTT. The full variable domain, its missing parts supplied by reference TRBV19 and TRBJ1-5, is DGGITQSPKYLFRKEGQNVTLSCEQNLNHDAMYWYRQDPGQGLRLIYYSQIVNDFQKGDIAEGYSVSREKKESFPLTVTSAQKNPTAFYLCASSIDSDQPQHFGDGTRLSIL.

The chain combines TRBV19 with TRBJ2-4; D is undetermined. Trimming left V 7 bases short and J 7 bases short, with 17 bases between. CDR3 length equals 14 residues. Germline CDR1 and CDR2: LNHDA and SQIVND (reference sequence). The CDR3 DNA is TGTGCCAGTAAGGATGGCTATTCCGGGAACATTCAGTACTTC. This translates into CASKDGYSGNIQYF.

This clonotype came up a few times. V gene TRBV15 combines with J gene TRBJ2-7; a weak D match, TRBD2 (6 bases). The CDR3 totals 14 residues. The V end was cut by 8 bases, the J end by 2 bases, with 16 bases between. CDR1 LNHNV and CDR2 YYDKDF come from the germline V gene (reference sequence). The CDR3 coding sequence is TGTGCCACCGGGTATAGCGGTGGGGCCTACGAGCAGTACTTC. Amino acid sequence: CATGYSGGAYEQYF.

J is TRBJ2-1 and V is TRBV11-2, with 7 nucleotides matching TRBD1. Germline loops: CDR1 SGHAT, CDR2 FQNNGV. V dropped 5 bases and J dropped 6; count of bases not matched to a gene: 7. The CDR3 runs 14 residues. This CDR3 is CASSPRQGSNEQFF. As DNA, the CDR3 is TGTGCCAGCAGCCCACGACAGGGCAGCAATGAGCAGTTCTTC.

Worth noting for this clonotype: It may be a read error: a sequence one base away is much more abundant. This sequence joins TRBV28 and TRBJ2-3, with D possibly being TRBD1 (5 bases). CDR3 size: 16 residues. From germline, CDR1 is MDHEN and CDR2 SYDVKM. Trimming took 4 bases from V and 5 from J, leaving 19 bases between them. The CDR3 nucleotides are TGTGCCAGCAGTTACGATGGGGCCCTACCCATAGATACGCAGTATTTT. The encoded protein is CASSYDGALPIDTQYF.

This clonotype was picked up many times. The V gene is TRBV7-6, the J gene TRBJ1-1, with D possibly matching TRBD1 (5 bases). The CDR3 spans 16 residues. Trimming left V 5 bases short and J 1 base short, with 17 bases between. Germline lookup yields CDR1 SGHVS and CDR2 FNYEAQ. The CDR3 protein is CASSISSGTPNTEAFF. The DNA of the CDR3 is TGTGCCAGCAGCATCTCTTCCGGGACCCCGAACACTGAAGCTTTCTTT.

This clonotype was observed many times. V gene TRBV30 combines with J gene TRBJ1-2; D remains ambiguous. This CDR3 region has 13 residues. CDR1 and CDR2 from the germline V gene are GTSNPN and SVGIG (reference sequence). V was shortened by 2 bases and J by 4 bases, with 11 bases between the two germline ends. The CDR3 here is CAWSSDGPYGYTF. CDR3 in DNA: TGTGCCTGGAGTAGCGACGGCCCCTATGGCTACACCTTC. The full variable domain, rest sourced from reference TRBV30 and TRBJ1-2, is SQTIHQWPATLVQPVGSPLSLECTVEGTSNPNLYWYRQAAGRGLQLLFYSVGIGQISSEVPQNLSASRPQDRQFILSSKKLLLSDSGFYLCAWSSDGPYGYTFGSGTRLTVV.

The chain employs TRBV29-1 and TRBJ2-1, with D possibly TRBD2 on 5 matching bases. The CDR3 sequence is 14 residues long. The germline V gene has CDR1 SQVTM and CDR2 ANQGSEA. The V end lost 1 base, the J end lost 2 bases, and 9 bases lay between the germline ends. The CDR3 DNA reads as TGCAGCGTTGAAGCGGACTCAACCTACAATGAGCAGTTCTTC. Translating it yields CSVEADSTYNEQFF.

CDR3 nucleotide sequence: TGTGCCAGCAAGGCAGGGGGCCCCTACGAGCAGTACTTC. Translated, it gives CASKAGGPYEQYF. The J gene is TRBJ2-7, the V gene TRBV28, with 8 bases fitting TRBD1. The CDR3 length is 13 residues. Germline V gives CDR1 MDHEN, CDR2 SYDVKM. Germline trimming cut 7 bases from V and 2 bases from J; bases unmatched to any gene: 4. The full variable domain, rest sourced from reference TRBV28 and TRBJ2-7, is DVKVTQSSRYLVKRTGEKVFLECVQDMDHENMFWYRQDPGLGLRLIYFSYDVKMKEKGDIPEGYSVSREKKERFSLILESASTNQTSMYLCASKAGGPYEQYFGPGTRLTVT.